This is a list of T cell receptor beta chains from one sample in a study of blood T cell repertoires in COVID-19. Data came from immunoSEQ multiplex PCR; TCRdb stores just in-frame clones and leaves some out. The sample includes hundreds of thousands of clones, approximately 85% of them seen just once. Sequencing was done on a sample of PBMCs or T cells enriched from blood (not recorded which). These receptors all stem from a woman in her forties with acute COVID-19. Both conserved end residues are part of each CDR3. A D gene is named only where the DNA matches it firmly. Only some rows state a clone size, as once, few, many or a class for expanded clones.

TRBD1 | once | 13 | TRBJ1-1 | TRBV30 | CAWRRQGNTEAFF | TGTGCCTGGAGGCGACAGGGGAACACTGAAGCTTTCTTT
. | . | 15 | TRBJ2-3 | TRBV9 | CASSVGGGETDTQYF | TGTGCCAGCAGCGTAGGAGGGGGAGAAACAGATACGCAGTATTTT
TRBD1 | . | 16 | TRBJ1-1 | TRBV5-1 | CASSPKWTGANTEAFF | TGCGCCAGCAGCCCAAAATGGACAGGGGCAAACACTGAAGCTTTCTTT
. | . | 16 | TRBJ2-1 | TRBV24-1 | CATSDFGGPGYNEQFF | TGTGCCACCAGTGATTTCGGCGGTCCGGGCTACAATGAGCAGTTCTTC
TRBD1 | . | 14 | TRBJ1-6 | TRBV30 | CASKQGARNSPLHF | TGTGCCTCGAAACAGGGGGCCCGTAATTCACCCCTCCACTTT
TRBD1 | few | 15 | TRBJ1-4 | TRBV2 | CASSQTGATNEKLFF | TGTGCCAGCAGCCAAACAGGGGCGACTAATGAAAAACTGTTTTTT
. | . | 12 | TRBJ1-4 | TRBV20-1 | CSASRREGKLFF | TGCAGTGCTAGTCGGAGGGAGGGAAAACTGTTTTTT
TRBD2 | . | 13 | TRBJ2-7 | TRBV19 | CASSLGLPYEQYF | TGTGCCAGTAGTTTGGGACTACCCTACGAGCAGTACTTC
TRBD1 | . | 15 | TRBJ2-5 | TRBV2 | CASRLPGQGKETQYF | TGTGCCAGCAGGCTACCGGGACAGGGAAAAGAGACCCAGTACTTC
TRBD1 | . | 16 | TRBJ1-2 | TRBV5-4 | CASSIFPGQGGDGYTF | TGTGCCAGCAGCATATTCCCGGGACAGGGAGGGGATGGCTACACCTTC
. | . | 13 | TRBJ2-3 | TRBV18 | CASSSSNTDTQYF | TGTGCCAGCTCCTCGAGTAACACAGATACGCAGTATTTT
. | once | 14 | TRBJ2-5 | TRBV3-1/TRBV3-2 | CASSLNRGAETQYF | TGTGCCAGCAGCCTAAATCGGGGAGCCGAGACCCAGTACTTC
. | once | 18 | TRBJ2-2 | TRBV5-8 | CASSLVVGTNTNTGELFF | TGTGCCAGCAGCTTGGTTGTCGGGACAAATACGAACACCGGGGAGCTGTTTTTT
. | . | 18 | TRBJ1-2 | TRBV7-9 | CASSSPLDPRDTNYGYTF | TGTGCCAGCAGCTCCCCCCTAGACCCTAGGGACACTAACTATGGCTACACCTTC
. | once | 12 | TRBJ1-1 | TRBV9 | CASSGQGPEAFF | TGTGCCAGCAGCGGCCAGGGCCCTGAAGCTTTCTTT
TRBD1 | . | 13 | TRBJ2-7 | TRBV19 | CASSAGQGSPTYF | TGTGCCAGTAGTGCGGGACAGGGGTCCCCCACGTACTTC
. | . | 14 | TRBJ2-7 | TRBV10-3 | CAIPPSTELYEQYF | TGTGCCATCCCCCCATCGACTGAACTCTACGAGCAGTACTTC
. | . | 15 | TRBJ2-2 | TRBV7-9 | CASSMRQGGTGELFF | TGTGCCAGCAGCATGAGACAGGGAGGTACCGGGGAGCTGTTTTTT
TRBD2 | . | 16 | TRBJ2-3 | TRBV7-8 | CASSRSGGRGTDTQYF | TGTGCCAGCAGCCGCTCGGGGGGGCGGGGCACAGATACGCAGTATTTT